This T cell receptor beta chain is from a study of shared clonotypes between healthy human individuals. Study results and limitations: Donors were few, which limited the genetic and exposure-history diversity represented.

In germline, CDR1 is GTSNPN, CDR2 SVGIG (reference sequence). The ends were cut back, 0 bases at V and 4 bases at J, with 9 bases in the middle. This CDR3 contains 13 residues. Using immunoSEQ multiplex PCR, the repertoire was profiled, and TCRdb retains in-frame clones only, with some absent. There are some 2,400,000 clones in the sample; 90% to 97% occur only once, and around 0.13% lies in the top ten. This clone has just one count. Its target is not known. V gene TRBV30 combines with J gene TRBJ2-5, with unresolved D. The sample consisted of naive CD4+ T cells sorted from blood. Regarding subset: CD45RA+ positively selected. The sequence derives from a man aged 18 to 30 in good health. The CDR3 sequence is CAWSVGQLETQYF. DNA of the CDR3: TGTGCCTGGAGTGTGGGCCAACTAGAGACCCAGTACTTC. Variable domain in full (rest from reference TRBV30 and TRBJ2-5): SQTIHQWPATLVQPVGSPLSLECTVEGTSNPNLYWYRQAAGRGLQLLFYSVGIGQISSEVPQNLSASRPQDRQFILSSKKLLLSDSGFYLCAWSVGQLETQYFGPGTRLLVL.